This TCR beta chain was obtained from a study of T cells in Graves' hyperthyroidism and ophthalmopathy. This clonotype has a handful of counts. Germline CDR1 is SGHRS and CDR2 is YFSETQ. The CDR3 covers 16 residues. V shed 1 base, J shed 5 bases, and the junction held 9 bases outside the gene matches. Amplification of TCR beta CDR3 regions was performed using RNA transcripts as template. First-round RT-PCR of the TCR CDR3 relied on the HTBI primer set. Using its own MiXCR run on the multiplex PCR reads, TCRdb lists one record per CDR3 protein. The table has about 300,000 distinct CDR3 sequences, approximately 18% seen once.

The chain couples TRBV5-1 to TRBJ2-1; 7 bases are shared with TRBD2. This receptor was taken from a man aged 45-65 years with Graves' ophthalmopathy. Material for sequencing was blood. The CDR3, as DNA: TGCGCCAGCAGCTTGTCTTTCGGGGGGACCCACAATGAGCAGTTCTTC. Translating it yields CASSLSFGGTHNEQFF.